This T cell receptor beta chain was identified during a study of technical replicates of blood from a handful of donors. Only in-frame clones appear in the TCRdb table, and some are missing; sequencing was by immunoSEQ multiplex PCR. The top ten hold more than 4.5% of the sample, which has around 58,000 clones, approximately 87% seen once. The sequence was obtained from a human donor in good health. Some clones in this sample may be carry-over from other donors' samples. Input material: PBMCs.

The CDR3 DNA reads as TGTGCCAGCAGTGAAACTAGCGGGAGGACAGATACGCAGTATTTT. Its translation: CASSETSGRTDTQYF. This chain connects TRBV6-4 to TRBJ2-3, with 12 bases identical to TRBD2. The CDR3 totals 15 residues. CDR1 is MRHNA, CDR2 SNTAGT, per germline. The ends lost 3 bases at V and 3 bases at J; junction bases unmatched: 1.